The 9 T cell receptor beta chains below all came from one sample that was sequenced in a study of T cell responses to AZD1222 COVID-19 vaccine. The data were produced by immunoSEQ multiplex PCR, yet TCRdb's version contains in-frame clones alone and is incomplete. Found here are about 42,000 clones, approximately 88% of them singletons; the top ten hold 20% to 25%. Source: peripheral blood, taken 28 days after the second AZD1222 dose. The receptors originated from an adult who received the AZD1222 COVID-19 vaccine.

V usage is TRBV24-1 and J usage is TRBJ1-2; D not resolved. Germline CDR1 reads KGHDR; CDR2 reads SFDVKD. The CDR3 runs 13 residues. The V end was cut by 5 bases, the J end by 10 bases, with 16 bases between. CDR3 in amino acids: CATSASEGRDYTF. CDR3 DNA: TGTGCCACCAGTGCTTCGGAGGGTAGGGACTACACCTTC.

The rearrangement links TRBV5-5 to TRBJ1-2; 9 positions match TRBD1. With V trimmed by 7 bases and J by 9 bases, 13 bases remained unmatched. The CDR3 runs to 14 residues. The V gene's germline CDR1 is SGHKS and CDR2 YYEKEE (reference sequence). CDR3 protein: CASETDRGASRYTF. In nucleotides, the CDR3 is TGTGCCAGCGAAACAGACAGGGGGGCGTCCCGCTACACCTTC.

This clone has a single count. The V gene is TRBV11-2, the J gene TRBJ2-7; D remains unclear. This CDR3 spans 15 amino acids. The V gene's germline CDR1 is SGHAT and CDR2 FQNNGV. Between the trimmed V and J ends, which lost 1 base and 3 bases, there was a span of 13 bases. The CDR3 is CASSLGLGSIYEQYF. Here the CDR3 DNA reads TGTGCCAGCAGCTTAGGGTTGGGGTCGATCTACGAGCAGTACTTC.

The V gene is TRBV3-1 (or the pseudogene TRBV3-2), the J gene TRBJ2-1, with D maybe TRBD1 (5 bases). Germline V gene sequence: CDR1 LGHDT, CDR2 YNNKEL (reference sequence). This CDR3 is built from 14 residues. The V end was cut by 2 bases, the J end by 2 bases, with 7 bases between. The CDR3 loop is CASSQLGPYNEQFF. The DNA of the CDR3 is TGTGCCAGCAGCCAATTGGGGCCCTACAATGAGCAGTTCTTC.

This sequence joins TRBV4-2 and TRBJ2-7; D not certain. CDR1 and CDR2 from the germline V gene are LGHNA and YNFKEQ. V lost 3 bases and J lost 0, with 9 bases in between. This CDR3 region has 14 residues. The CDR3 DNA reads TGTGCCAGCAGCCACCAACACCGCTCCTACGAGCAGTACTTC. Translation gives CASSHQHRSYEQYF.

The genes are TRBV3-1 (or the pseudogene TRBV3-2) and TRBJ2-4; D gene ambiguous. Germline V CDR1 and CDR2: LGHDT, YNNKEL (reference sequence). CDR3 length: 17 amino acids. Trimming pared 3 bases from V and 4 bases from J, leaving 19 bases between. The CDR3 sequence is CASSHAFPICKKNIQYF. In DNA, the CDR3 is TGTGCCAGCAGCCATGCATTTCCCATTTGCAAAAAAAACATTCAGTACTTC.

This chain connects TRBV5-1 to TRBJ2-7, with a possible D match to TRBD2 (5 bases). Trimming cost V 2 bases and J 0 bases, with 6 bases left between them. Looked up from germline, CDR1 is SGHRS and CDR2 is YFSETQ. This CDR3 is 13 amino acids long. The CDR3 loop is CASSLGSSYEQYF. CDR3 nucleotides: TGCGCCAGCAGCTTAGGGAGCTCCTACGAGCAGTACTTC.

This sequence joins TRBV3-1 (or the pseudogene TRBV3-2) and TRBJ2-3; D uncertain. In germline, CDR1 is LGHDT, CDR2 YNNKEL (reference sequence). The CDR3 sequence is 15 residues long. The ends were cut back, 1 base at V and 2 bases at J, with 10 bases in the middle. CDR3 bases: TGTGCCAGCAGCCAAGTACAGTCTCACACAGATACGCAGTATTTT. Its translation: CASSQVQSHTDTQYF.

This clone was observed a few times. This chain links TRBV6-4 with TRBJ1-6; D might be TRBD1 (5 bases). Per the germline V gene, CDR1 is MRHNA and CDR2 is SNTAGT. V was shortened by 6 bases and J by 0 bases, with 6 bases between the two germline ends. CDR3 length equals 14 residues. CDR3 DNA sequence: TGTGCCAGCAGGGACACCTCCTATAATTCACCCCTCCACTTT. Residues: CASRDTSYNSPLHF.